This T cell receptor (beta chain) comes out of a study of T cell repertoires in cytomegalovirus infection. The wider study: An indication of both CMV infection and matching HLA type came from public TCR beta signatures. Regarding the study as a whole: Carriers of CMV plus the relevant HLA were identified by cumulative public TCR beta family frequency.

This clonotype was seen a handful of times. Antigen specificity is unknown. Each CDR3 protein gets one entry after TCRdb re-called the reads with MiXCR. The top ten hold approximately 1.6% of the sample, which has under 300,000 distinct CDR3 sequences, roughly 12% seen once. In germline, CDR1 is MNHEY, CDR2 SVGEGT. V shed 6 bases and J 7 bases; nucleotides not matched to a gene: 5. The CDR3 is 13 residues long. The sequence came from a human donor in good health (CMV status not recorded). Some clones in this sample may be carry-over from other donors' samples. Sequenced material: PBMCs. The rearrangement joins TRBV6-2 or TRBV6-3 to TRBJ2-1, with 8 bases that match TRBD1. For the CDR3, the DNA is TGTGCCAGCAGACCGGACAGGGATAATGAGCAGTTCTTC. Translated, it gives CASRPDRDNEQFF.